This T cell receptor beta chain was captured in a study of blood T cell repertoires in COVID-19. The wider study: Specimens from acute and convalescent COVID-19 originated in the United States, Italy and Spain. In each case, the material was cDNA or gDNA derived from T cells, B-cell-depleted T cells, or PBMCs.

In the original workflow: Estimates of nucleated cell counts were drawn from the amplification of reference gene primers. TCRdb's copy holds only in-frame clones and misses some; the assay was immunoSEQ multiplex PCR. Clone size and the V and J calls come from that table; the DNA yielded D and trimming. The data show some 290,000 clones, roughly 85% seen once. The sequencing input was peripheral blood. The TCR comes from a man aged 60-69 years who had recovered from COVID-19.

CDR3 sequence (DNA): TGTGCCAGCAGCCCGGGACTAAAAGAGACCCAGTACTTC. It codes for CASSPGLKETQYF. The chain carries TRBV12-3 or TRBV12-4 and TRBJ2-5, with TRBD2 identical over 7 bases. The CDR3 is 13 amino acids. V dropped 6 bases and J dropped 3; count of bases not matched to a gene: 4.